One and the same sample provided the 23 T cell receptor beta chains below, sequenced in a study of radiotherapy plus CTLA-4 blockade in lung cancer. The assay was immunoSEQ multiplex PCR, and TCRdb's table has in-frame clones only and misses some. The repertoire consists of approximately 33,000 clones, with roughly 80% occurring once and the leading ten covering around 7.5%. The sequencing here drew on peripheral blood, taken from a patient treated with radiotherapy plus ipilimumab. The receptors come from a human donor with non-small cell lung cancer who had stable disease on radiotherapy plus ipilimumab.

This rearrangement joins TRBV5-1 to TRBJ1-2; no clear D gene. CDR1 is SGHRS, CDR2 YFSETQ, per germline. CDR3 length: 15 residues. V was cut by 0 bases and J by 8 bases, with 17 bases left in between. This CDR3 reads CASSLDPGLSWGYTF. The DNA for the CDR3 is TGCGCCAGCAGCTTGGACCCGGGTCTCTCCTGGGGCTACACCTTC.

V usage is TRBV13 and J usage is TRBJ1-5, with D possibly TRBD1 on 5 matching bases. Germline CDR1 reads PRHDT; CDR2 reads FYEKMQ (reference sequence). The CDR3 length is 15 residues. V lost 3 bases, J lost 2 bases, and 11 bases lay in between. CDR3 sequence (DNA): TGTGCCAGCAGCTTGGCCAGGGCCGGCAATCAGCCCCAGCATTTT. It specifies CASSLARAGNQPQHF.

V and J are TRBV9 and TRBJ2-3, with unresolved D. V was cut by 4 bases and J by 4 bases, with 10 bases left in between. CDR3 length: 13 amino acids. From germline, CDR1 is SGDLS and CDR2 YYNGEE. CDR3 bases: TGTGCCAGCAGCCCTACTTGGCCAGATACGCAGTATTTT. It codes for CASSPTWPDTQYF.

This sequence joins TRBV27 and TRBJ1-5, with D tentatively TRBD1 (6 bases). Germline CDR1 is MNHEY and CDR2 is SMNVEV (reference sequence). The CDR3 is made up of 18 amino acids. The V end lost 5 bases, the J end lost 2 bases, and 22 bases lay between the germline ends. Here the CDR3 reads CASSDWGLTREGNQPQHF. The CDR3 region has the DNA TGTGCCAGCAGTGACTGGGGGCTGACGAGAGAGGGCAATCAGCCCCAGCATTTT.

The chain uses TRBV30 and TRBJ1-2, with a possible D match to TRBD1 (6 bases). From germline, CDR1 is GTSNPN and CDR2 SVGIG (reference sequence). V dropped 2 bases and J dropped 4 bases, with 11 bases sitting between them. The CDR3 loop spans 13 amino acids. CDR3 amino acids: CAWSFARGYGYTF. Written as DNA, the CDR3 is TGTGCCTGGAGTTTCGCCAGGGGCTATGGCTACACCTTC.

The chain uses TRBV5-1 and TRBJ2-5; TRBD1 or TRBD2 may be the D gene (5 bases each). V lost 0 bases and J 2 bases, leaving 11 bases between the germline ends. Germline V gene sequence: CDR1 SGHRS, CDR2 YFSETQ. This CDR3 spans 15 amino acids. CDR3 amino acids: CASSLGLGTQETQYF. DNA for the CDR3: TGCGCCAGCAGCTTGGGGCTCGGGACGCAAGAGACCCAGTACTTC.

V gene TRBV19 combines with J gene TRBJ1-2; D call uncertain. CDR3 size: 11 residues. In germline, CDR1 is LNHDA, CDR2 SQIVND (reference sequence). V shed 9 bases and J shed 4 bases, with 9 bases lying between them. CDR3 region: CASREVYGYTF. The CDR3 region has the DNA TGTGCCAGCCGGGAGGTCTATGGCTACACCTTC.

The CDR3 here is CASSPGVTEAFF. CDR3 DNA: TGTGCCAGCTCACCCGGGGTGACTGAAGCTTTCTTT. The rearrangement links TRBV18 to TRBJ1-1; D remains ambiguous. Trimming removed 3 bases from V and 5 bases from J, with 7 bases in between. Germline CDR1 reads KGHSH; CDR2 reads LQKENI. The CDR3 consists of 12 residues.

This clone was seen just once. The genes are TRBV5-1 and TRBJ2-3; D gene ambiguous. The CDR3 covers 16 residues. Looked up from germline, CDR1 is SGHRS and CDR2 is YFSETQ. The germline V and J ends were trimmed by 0 bases and 0 bases, with 11 bases remaining between them. The CDR3, as DNA: TGCGCCAGCAGCTTGGCCAGACAAGCTAGCACAGATACGCAGTATTTT. Its protein is CASSLARQASTDTQYF.

V is TRBV9 and J is TRBJ1-1; perhaps TRBD1 as D (6 bases). The CDR3 extends over 15 amino acids. Germline V gene sequence: CDR1 SGDLS, CDR2 YYNGEE. Trimming stripped 5 bases from V and 0 bases from J, with 14 bases between. The CDR3 DNA is TGTGCCAGCAGTTACGGACAGAACCTGAACACTGAAGCTTTCTTT. Translating it yields CASSYGQNLNTEAFF.

This chain connects TRBV13 to TRBJ2-3; 9 positions agree with TRBD1. V lost 2 bases and J lost 4; bases outside the gene matches: 7. Germline CDR1 PRHDT, CDR2 FYEKMQ (reference sequence). The CDR3 is 16 amino acids. The CDR3 region has the DNA TGTGCCAGCAGCTTAATTGGGACAGGGAACGCAGATACGCAGTATTTT. Translation: CASSLIGTGNADTQYF.

The chain's CDR3 is CASSLGPGGSESEKLFF. CDR3 nucleotide sequence: TGTGCCAGCAGCTTAGGTCCAGGGGGAAGTGAGAGTGAAAAACTGTTTTTT. V and J are TRBV7-9 and TRBJ1-4; 7 bases align to TRBD1. Germline CDR1 reads SEHNR; CDR2 reads FQNEAQ (reference sequence). V was clipped by 1 base and J by 7 bases; unmatched bases: 12. The CDR3 consists of 17 residues.

This clone has more than one count but fewer than ten. The chain has TRBV19 and TRBJ1-1; tentative D call: TRBD1 (6 bases). The length of the CDR3 is 15 residues. The ends were cut back, 5 bases at V and 1 base at J, with 14 bases in the middle. Germline CDR1 and CDR2: LNHDA and SQIVND (reference sequence). CDR3 bases: TGTGCCAGTAGTCTATCGAGGGGGAAGAACACTGAAGCTTTCTTT. Protein product: CASSLSRGKNTEAFF.

This clone was counted between two and nine times. This chain links TRBV5-1 with TRBJ2-1; either TRBD1 or TRBD2 may fit D (7 bases each). The V and J ends lost 3 bases and 7 bases respectively, with 17 bases between them. The germline CDR1 and CDR2 sequences are SGHRS and YFSETQ. The CDR3 has 15 amino acids. In DNA form, the CDR3 reads TGCGCCAGCAGCTCCAGGGGGGGGAGTGGAAATGAGCAGTTCTTC. This codes for CASSSRGGSGNEQFF.

In its sample, this clone was seen once. The V call is TRBV10-3, the J call TRBJ1-1, with D unclear. CDR1 and CDR2 from the germline V gene are ENHRY and SYGVKD. This CDR3 is built from 17 residues. V lost 10 bases to trimming and J lost 2 bases, with 26 bases between them. The CDR3 DNA reads TGTGCCACCGCCCATTGGAAGGCCCGGGAGACCAACACTGAAGCTTTCTTT. As protein: CATAHWKARETNTEAFF.

This sequence joins TRBV15 and TRBJ2-1, with 12 bases lining up with TRBD2. This CDR3 contains 19 residues. With 0 bases clipped from V and 8 bases from J, the junction kept 14 bases outside the gene matches. CDR1 is LNHNV, CDR2 YYDKDF, per germline (reference sequence). The CDR3 here is CATSRDFLLAGGLPDEQFF. The CDR3, as DNA: TGTGCCACCAGCAGAGACTTTCTACTAGCGGGGGGCCTCCCCGATGAGCAGTTCTTC.

V gene TRBV7-2 combines with J gene TRBJ2-7; D gene ambiguous. Trimming cost V 5 bases and J 9 bases, with 14 bases left between them. The CDR3 length is 12 residues. Germline V CDR1 and CDR2: SGHTA, FQGNSA. CDR3 sequence (DNA): TGTGCCAGCAGCCCAGACCGTGCCAGGCAGTACTTC. Translating it yields CASSPDRARQYF.

This clone appeared a few times. This sample also contains other DNA sequences that code for the same CDR3. The chain carries TRBV30 and TRBJ1-5; unclear D gene. Germline CDR1 reads GTSNPN; CDR2 reads SVGIG (reference sequence). The CDR3 contains 13 residues. V gave up 4 bases and J gave up 1 base, with 8 bases separating them. In DNA, the CDR3 is TGTGCCTGGACCTTGGACAGCAATCAGCCCCAGCATTTT. Its translation is CAWTLDSNQPQHF. The full variable domain, rest sourced from reference TRBV30 and TRBJ1-5, is SQTIHQWPATLVQPVGSPLSLECTVEGTSNPNLYWYRQAAGRGLQLLFYSVGIGQISSEVPQNLSASRPQDRQFILSSKKLLLSDSGFYLCAWTLDSNQPQHFGDGTRLSIL.

The chain is built from TRBV5-6 and TRBJ1-2, with D hard to call. This CDR3 is built from 14 residues. Trimming shortened V by 0 bases and J by 0 bases, and 6 bases separated the two germline ends. Germline CDR1 SGHDT, CDR2 YYEEEE. The DNA for the CDR3 is TGTGCCAGCAGCTTGGGAATTTCTAACTATGGCTACACCTTC. As protein: CASSLGISNYGYTF.

This chain connects TRBV28 to TRBJ1-6; no clear D gene. The CDR3 runs to 15 residues. V was shortened by 6 bases and J by 4 bases, with 13 bases between the two germline ends. Germline loops: CDR1 MDHEN, CDR2 SYDVKM. CDR3 loop: CASSLTANYNSPLHF. DNA for the CDR3: TGTGCCAGCAGCCTAACGGCAAATTATAATTCACCCCTCCACTTT.

The genes are TRBV7-2 and TRBJ1-4; maybe TRBD1 (6 bases). The CDR3 extends over 14 amino acids. The V gene lost 6 bases and the J gene lost 8 bases, with 16 bases spanning the gap. Germline loops: CDR1 SGHTA, CDR2 FQGNSA. The DNA for the CDR3 is TGTGCCAGCAGTCGGGACATAGTGGACGAAAAACTGTTTTTT. Protein: CASSRDIVDEKLFF.

The genes are TRBV7-2 and TRBJ2-7; 7 bases agree with TRBD1. V lost 2 bases and J lost 6; bases outside the gene matches: 4. This CDR3 spans 13 amino acids. Germline V CDR1 and CDR2: SGHTA, FQGNSA. CDR3 DNA: TGTGCCAGCAGCTTATCGACAGGGACCGAGCAGTACTTC. Protein: CASSLSTGTEQYF. The complete variable domain, with remaining parts taken from reference TRBV7-2 and TRBJ2-7, reads GAGVSQSPSNKVTEKGKDVELRCDPISGHTALYWYRQSLGQGLEFLIYFQGNSAPDKSGLPSDRFSAERTGGSVSTLTIQRTQQEDSAVYLCASSLSTGTEQYFGPGTRLTVT.

V is TRBV19 and J is TRBJ2-1, with 8 nucleotides matching TRBD1. The CDR3 covers 15 residues. J was trimmed by 7 bases and V by 7 bases; bases with no gene match: 12. The germline V gene has CDR1 LNHDA and CDR2 SQIVND (reference sequence). The CDR3 reads CASTPQGAVGNEQFF. The CDR3 region has the DNA TGTGCCAGTACCCCGCAGGGGGCGGTTGGTAATGAGCAGTTCTTC. The full variable domain, completed using reference TRBV19 and TRBJ2-1, is DGGITQSPKYLFRKEGQNVTLSCEQNLNHDAMYWYRQDPGQGLRLIYYSQIVNDFQKGDIAEGYSVSREKKESFPLTVTSAQKNPTAFYLCASTPQGAVGNEQFFGPGTRLTVL.